This is a list of T cell receptor beta chains from one sample in a study of technical replicates of blood from a few donors. The repertoire was sequenced with immunoSEQ multiplex PCR; TCRdb's copy has only in-frame clones and lacks some. In the table there are tens of thousands of clones, roughly nine tenths of which are singletons. Sequences were obtained from PBMCs. These receptors came from a human donor in good health. Some clones in this sample may be carry-over from other donors' samples. CDR3s include the opening cysteine and the closing phenylalanine or tryptophan. The order of the fields is clone size, V gene, D gene, J gene, CDR3 DNA, CDR3 protein. A D gene is named only where the DNA matches it firmly. Clone size is stated in some rows and not others, as once, few, many or a class when expanded.

.	TRBV29-1	TRBD1	TRBJ2-5	TGCAGCGGGGATCCGGGACAGACGTACCAAGAGACCCAGTACTTC	CSGDPGQTYQETQYF
once	TRBV29-1	.	TRBJ2-7	TGCAGCGTGCGCGTGGGGAGGTTTTCCTACGAGCAGTACTTC	CSVRVGRFSYEQYF
.	TRBV29-1	.	TRBJ2-2	TGCAGCGTCATGCCTAGCGCGAGCGGGGAGCTGTTTTTT	CSVMPSASGELFF
once	TRBV7-2	TRBD2	TRBJ2-3	TGTGCCAGCAGCTTAATAGCCGGACTAGCGGGGGGCGCGAATACGCAGTATTTT	CASSLIAGLAGGANTQYF
.	TRBV5-1	.	TRBJ2-2	TGCGCCAGCAGCTCGTACGGGACGAACACCGGGGAGCTGTTTTTT	CASSSYGTNTGELFF
.	TRBV5-1	TRBD2	TRBJ2-1	TGCGCCAGCAGCTTGGTTAGCGGGGACAATGAGCAGTTCTTC	CASSLVSGDNEQFF
.	TRBV11-2	.	TRBJ2-7	TGTGCCAGCAGCCCAGGGGGGTCCTACGAGCAGTACTTC	CASSPGGSYEQYF
.	TRBV28	.	TRBJ1-6	TGTGCCAGCAGTCCCTCACAGGGTATCTCTTTGGTGTCCCGTTCACCCCTCCACTTT	CASSPSQGISLVSRSPLHF
.	TRBV23-1	TRBD1	TRBJ2-7	TGCGCCAGGGAGAAACGCCAGGGGGCGCCTTCTTACGAGCAGTACTTC	CAREKRQGAPSYEQYF
once	TRBV9	TRBD2	TRBJ2-7	TGTGCCAGCAGCGTAGCTGGGACTAGCGGGAGGAACGAGCAGTACTTC	CASSVAGTSGRNEQYF
.	TRBV4-2	.	TRBJ1-2	TGTGCCAGCAGCCACCCGGTCCAGGAACTCGGCTACACCTTC	CASSHPVQELGYTF
.	TRBV20-1	.	TRBJ2-5	TGCAGTGCCGCCCCCGGGGAGACCCAGTACTTC	CSAAPGETQYF
once	TRBV15	TRBD2	TRBJ2-1	TGTGCCACCAGCAGAGATGTGACTAGCGGGAGCTCCTACAATGAGCAGTTCTTC	CATSRDVTSGSSYNEQFF
.	TRBV5-1	.	TRBJ2-3	TGCGCCAGCAGCCTTGGACAGAATACGCAGTATTTT	CASSLGQNTQYF
.	TRBV19	.	TRBJ1-2	TGTGCCAGTAGTCCCCCCAGTGGGGGCGCGGTCTATGGCTACACCTTC	CASSPPSGGAVYGYTF
once	TRBV5-1	TRBD2	TRBJ2-1	TGCGCCAGCAGCTACGCCGGGACTAGCGACAATGAGCAGTTCTTC	CASSYAGTSDNEQFF
.	TRBV4-2	.	TRBJ1-2	TGTGCCAGCAGCCAGGCCGACAGTGCTAACTATGGCTACACCTTC	CASSQADSANYGYTF
.	TRBV7-9	TRBD1	TRBJ2-5	TGTGCCAGCAGCGCCCCGGGACAGGGTTTCTTTCAGACCCAGTACTTC	CASSAPGQGFFQTQYF
.	TRBV19	.	TRBJ2-7	TGTGCCAGTAGTATCCGTTTCTCCTACGAGCAGTACTTC	CASSIRFSYEQYF
.	TRBV10-3	.	TRBJ2-7	TGTGCCATCAGTGAGTCGGCAGAGCAGTACTTC	CAISESAEQYF
.	TRBV5-8	TRBD1	TRBJ2-3	TGTGCCAGCAGCCGATATCCGGACAGGGGGCGGGATACGCAGTATTTT	CASSRYPDRGRDTQYF
.	TRBV6-1	TRBD2	TRBJ2-7	TGTGCCAGCAGTGGCGTTGTCGGGAGGGGAGGTTACGAGCAGTACTTC	CASSGVVGRGGYEQYF
.	TRBV29-1	.	TRBJ2-1	TGCAGCGTTGAAGTTACTGGGGGCAGGTCCTACAATGAGCAGTTCTTC	CSVEVTGGRSYNEQFF
.	TRBV6-6	.	TRBJ2-7	TGTGCCAGCAGTTACGGAGAGGGCGAGCAGTACTTC	CASSYGEGEQYF
.	TRBV28	TRBD1	TRBJ1-6	TGTGCCAGCAGCCAAGGGACAGGGTATAATTCACCCCTCCACTTT	CASSQGTGYNSPLHF
.	TRBV19	TRBD2	TRBJ2-3	TGTGCCAGTACGACTAGCGGGGGCTTTACAGATACGCAGTATTTT	CASTTSGGFTDTQYF
.	TRBV6-5	TRBD2	TRBJ2-5	TGTGCCAGCAGTTTCCTAGGACTAGCGGAAGAGACCCAGTACTTC	CASSFLGLAEETQYF
once	TRBV5-1	.	TRBJ2-1	TGCGCCAGCAGCTTAGAGAGCGCCAGATTAAATGAGCAGTTCTTC	CASSLESARLNEQFF
.	TRBV27	.	TRBJ2-5	TGTGCCAGCAGCCCGAGACTCAGACAGACGCTACAAGAGACCCAGTACTTC	CASSPRLRQTLQETQYF
.	TRBV7-9	.	TRBJ2-1	TGTGCCAGCAGCCCAGGACTAACCTATGAGCAGTTCTTC	CASSPGLTYEQFF
.	TRBV5-1	TRBD1	TRBJ1-2	TGCGCCAGCAGCCCGGGAGGGACAGGGGCCCTTATGGGCTACACCTTC	CASSPGGTGALMGYTF
.	TRBV2	.	TRBJ2-4	TGTGCCAGCAGGGAGGGGGAGGGAGGCAAAAACATTCAGTACTTC	CASREGEGGKNIQYF